The rows below give T cell receptor beta chains drawn from one sample of a study of tumor-infiltrating lymphocytes in primary liver carcinoma. TCRdb used MiXCR to reprocess the multiplex PCR reads, holding one entry per CDR3 protein. The repertoire holds around 56,000 distinct CDR3 sequences, with less than 75% as singletons. What was sequenced was liver tumor tissue from sampling region 2. The receptors derive from a man aged 35 to 55 with primary liver carcinoma and hepatitis B virus infection. CDR3s include the opening cysteine and the closing phenylalanine or tryptophan. D genes are given only for firm matches. Expanded clones get a size class; other rows say once, few or many, or leave the size out.

V gene,CDR3 length,clone size,J gene,D gene,CDR3 DNA,CDR3 protein
TRBV6-2/TRBV6-3,16,NA,TRBJ1-5,NA,TGTACCAGCAGTTACTCGGGGGGGGGGGATAATCAGCTCCAGCATTTT,CTSSYSGGGDNQLQHF
TRBV11-2,14,few,TRBJ2-1,NA,TGTACCAGCAGCTTATACCGGCTAGATAGTGTGCAGTTCTTC,CTSSLYRLDSVQFF
TRBV6-5,17,NA,TRBJ2-7,TRBD2,TGTACCAGCAGTTACTCAACTAGCGAGAGCTTGGTTTACGAGCAGTATTTC,CTSSYSTSESLVYEQYF
TRBV6-2/TRBV6-3,14,NA,TRBJ1-1,NA,TGTGCTAGCAGTTACTCAGAGCTGAACACTGAAGCCTTCTTT,CASSYSELNTEAFF
TRBV29-1,16,many,TRBJ2-1,TRBD2,TGCAGCGTTGAGGGGGGGAGGGGTAGCTCCTACAATGAGCAGTTCTTC,CSVEGGRGSSYNEQFF
TRBV12-3/TRBV12-4,16,NA,TRBJ1-4,TRBD1,TGTGCCAACAGTCTACAGGGGGAACGCGTGAATGAGAAACTGTATTTT,CANSLQGERVNEKLYF
TRBV30,14,NA,TRBJ1-2,NA,TGTGCCTGGAGCCCGGGACCAACTAAGTATGGCTGCACCTTC,CAWSPGPTKYGCTF
TRBV6-5,16,NA,TRBJ2-1,NA,TGTGCCAGCAGTTGCTCTACGAGCTCCTCCTACAATGAGAAGTTCTTC,CASSCSTSSSYNEKFF
TRBV12-3/TRBV12-4,15,NA,TRBJ1-5,NA,TGTGTCAGCAGTTTTGGACAAGTAAGCAATCAGCCCCAGCATTTT,CVSSFGQVSNQPQHF
TRBV11-2,15,NA,TRBJ2-3,NA,TGTGTCAGCAGCACGCTACAGGGTCGACCAGATACACAGTATTTT,CVSSTLQGRPDTQYF
TRBV4-1,18,NA,TRBJ2-3,TRBD2,TGCGCCAGCAGCCAGACCATTGCCCTAGCGGGATTTACCGAAACGCAGTATTTT,CASSQTIALAGFTETQYF
TRBV28,14,many,TRBJ2-7,TRBD2,TGTGCCAGCAGTCCACTAGCGGGAGACTACGAGCAGTACTTC,CASSPLAGDYEQYF
TRBV5-5,14,NA,TRBJ2-1,TRBD1,TGTGCCAGCCCTGGACAGGGTTCCTACAATGAGCAGTTCTTC,CASPGQGSYNEQFF
TRBV6-2/TRBV6-3,15,NA,TRBJ2-2,TRBD1,TGTGGCAGCGAATCCGGGACAGGGCACACTGGGGAGCTGTTTTTT,CGSESGTGHTGELFF
TRBV29-1,14,NA,TRBJ1-2,NA,TGCAGCGTCGAAGATTGGATTACTAACTATGGCTACACCTTC,CSVEDWITNYGYTF
TRBV28,15,NA,TRBJ1-6,TRBD1,TGTGCCAGCGTGACAGGGCCGGCCTATAATTCGCCCCTCCACTTT,CASVTGPAYNSPLHF
TRBV4-2,18,NA,TRBJ2-7,TRBD2,TGTTCCAGAAGTGGAGAACCGGGACTAGCGGGAGGGCCACACGAGCAGTACTTC,CSRSGEPGLAGGPHEQYF